Sequencing of this T cell receptor (beta chain) was carried out in a study of regulatory T cells in long-lasting Graves disease. Libraries of TCR beta came from iRepertoire HTBI primers plus Arm-PCR of CDR3 regions. Original methodology: Overall, samples carried approximately 56 TRBV and about 15 TRBJ segments. TCRdb processed the multiplex PCR reads anew with MiXCR; each CDR3 protein has one entry. The V and J calls were not made by the authors but by TCRdb's processing. The sample records 600,000 to 850,000 distinct CDR3 sequences, roughly 30% being singletons. A remark on this clonotype: Mismatch with germline at one junction end may stem from a read error.

Specified time point: persistent/refractory GD, antithyroid drugs over 5 years with positive TRAb. Making the TCR library involved RNA that had been extracted from PBMCs. An endocrinology department in Xi'an, China, supplied the patients. This clonotype was obtained from a female donor with Graves disease. This sample comprised peripheral blood mononuclear cells (PBMCs), obtained when the disease was refractory, from a patient treated with antithyroid drugs.

The CDR3 loop is CASMRGDPEASF. The DNA for the CDR3 is TGTGCCAGCATGCGGGGCGACCCTGAAGCTTCCTTT. The chain links TRBV6-2 or TRBV6-3 to TRBJ1-1, with D possibly being TRBD1 (5 bases). This CDR3 has 12 amino acids. Germline CDR1 and CDR2: MNHEY and SVGEGT.